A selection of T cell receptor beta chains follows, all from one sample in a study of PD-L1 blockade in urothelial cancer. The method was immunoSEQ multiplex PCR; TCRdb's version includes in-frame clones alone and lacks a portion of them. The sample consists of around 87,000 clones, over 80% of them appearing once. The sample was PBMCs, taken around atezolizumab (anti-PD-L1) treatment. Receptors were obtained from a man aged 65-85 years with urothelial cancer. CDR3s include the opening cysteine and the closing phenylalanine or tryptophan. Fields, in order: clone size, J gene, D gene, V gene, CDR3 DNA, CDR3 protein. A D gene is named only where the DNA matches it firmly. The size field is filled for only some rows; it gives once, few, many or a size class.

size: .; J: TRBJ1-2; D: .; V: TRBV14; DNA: TGTGCCAGCAGCCGACATCCGGGGAACTATGGCTACACCTTC; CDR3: CASSRHPGNYGYTF
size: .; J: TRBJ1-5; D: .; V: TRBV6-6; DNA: TGTGCCAGCAGTTACTCATCCGGAGGGCCCCAGCATTTT; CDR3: CASSYSSGGPQHF
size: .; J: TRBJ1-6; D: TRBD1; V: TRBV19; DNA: TGTGCCAGTAGTATCAGGCAGGGGGCTTCTAATTCACCCCTCCACTTT; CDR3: CASSIRQGASNSPLHF
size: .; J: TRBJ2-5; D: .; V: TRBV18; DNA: TGTGCCAGCTCACCAGCCACACACCAAGAGACCCAGTACTTC; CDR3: CASSPATHQETQYF
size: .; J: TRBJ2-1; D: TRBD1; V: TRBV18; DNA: TGTGCCAGCTCACCACAGGGGGCTGGGTCCTACAATGAGCAGTTCTTC; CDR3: CASSPQGAGSYNEQFF
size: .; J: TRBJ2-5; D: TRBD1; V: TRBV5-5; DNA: TGTGCCAGCAGCCCGCGGACAGGGGGCGATTTCGAGACCCAGTACTTC; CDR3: CASSPRTGGDFETQYF
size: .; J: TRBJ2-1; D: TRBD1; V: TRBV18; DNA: TGTGCCAGCTCACCCCGGACAGGTTACAATGAGCAGTTCTTC; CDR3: CASSPRTGYNEQFF
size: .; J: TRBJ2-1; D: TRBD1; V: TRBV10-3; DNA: TGTGCCATCAGTGATTGGACAGGGGGGCTAGGTGAGCAGTTCTTC; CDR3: CAISDWTGGLGEQFF
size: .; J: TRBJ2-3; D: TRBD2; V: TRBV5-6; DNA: TGTGCCAGCAGCCAGGCTACGACTAGCGGGATTGATACGCAGTATTTT; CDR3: CASSQATTSGIDTQYF
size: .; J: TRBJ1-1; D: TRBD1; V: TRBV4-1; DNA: TGCGCCAGCAGCCCTGCTCCAGGGGGCGCTTGGACTGAAGCTTTCTTT; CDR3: CASSPAPGGAWTEAFF
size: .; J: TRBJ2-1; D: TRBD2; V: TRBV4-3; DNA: TGCGCCAGCAGCCGAGAGGCTAGCGGCTATGAGCAGTTCTTC; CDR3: CASSREASGYEQFF
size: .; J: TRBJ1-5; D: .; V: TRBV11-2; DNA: TGTGCCAGCACTTCGTCTACAGATACGCAGCATTTT; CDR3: CASTSSTDTQHF
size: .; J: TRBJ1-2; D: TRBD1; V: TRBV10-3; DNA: TGTGCCATCAGTGAGTCAGGGGGCGTGGGCTATGGCTACACCTTC; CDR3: CAISESGGVGYGYTF
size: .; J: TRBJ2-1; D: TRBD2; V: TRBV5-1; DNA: TGCGCCAGCAGTTCTCTAGCGGGGGGGAATGAGCAGTTCTTC; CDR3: CASSSLAGGNEQFF
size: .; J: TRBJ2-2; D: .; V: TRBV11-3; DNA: TGTGCCAGCAGCTTCCCCGGGGGAAGCGGGGAGCTGTTTTTT; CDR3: CASSFPGGSGELFF
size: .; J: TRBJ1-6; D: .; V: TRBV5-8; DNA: TGTGCCAGCAGCCCAATAGATCGAATTGGTGCACCCCTCCACTTT; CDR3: CASSPIDRIGAPLHF
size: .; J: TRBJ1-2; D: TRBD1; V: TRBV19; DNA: TGTGCCAGTAGTATTCACCTCGGTCGGGACAGCGACTATGGCTACACCTTC; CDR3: CASSIHLGRDSDYGYTF
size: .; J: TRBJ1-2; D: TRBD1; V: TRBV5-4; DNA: TGTGCCAGCAGCCTAGGACAGGGATCGTATGGCTACACCTTC; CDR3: CASSLGQGSYGYTF
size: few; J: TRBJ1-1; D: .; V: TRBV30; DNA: TGTGCCTGGAGTGGATCGTGGCAGAACATGAACACTGAAGCTTTCTTT; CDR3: CAWSGSWQNMNTEAFF
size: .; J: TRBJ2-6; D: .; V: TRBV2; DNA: TGTGCCAGCGGAGGGTCGGGCAACGTCCTGACTTTC; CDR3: CASGGSGNVLTF